The 21 T cell receptor beta chains presented below share a single source sample, sequenced in a study of shared clonotypes between healthy human individuals. In the naive CD8 group, cells lacked CD45RO and were positively selected for CCR7, so terminally differentiated effector memory CD45RA+ cells were left out. TCRdb keeps only in-frame clones here, not all; method: immunoSEQ multiplex PCR. This table has about 2,100,000 clones, 93% appearing once. What was sequenced was naive CD8+ T cells from PBMCs. The receptor source for this set is a man aged 18 to 30 in good health. Some clones in this sample may be carry-over from other donors' samples.

The chain couples TRBV28 to TRBJ2-3; 11 positions agree with TRBD2. There are 16 residues in the CDR3. The V segment lost 7 bases and the J segment 4 bases; nucleotides outside the gene matches: 10. Looked up from germline, CDR1 is MDHEN and CDR2 is SYDVKM. The CDR3 DNA follows: TGTGCCAGCAAGATTAGACTAGCGGGAAATGCAGATACGCAGTATTTT. Translated, it gives CASKIRLAGNADTQYF.

CDR3 DNA sequence: TGTGCCAGCAGTTGGGACAGGGAGGGAGTAGCAGATACGCAGTATTTT. Translating it yields CASSWDREGVADTQYF. V usage is TRBV6-5 and J usage is TRBJ2-3, with 9 bases that match TRBD1. The CDR3 has 16 amino acids. V was clipped by 4 bases and J by 4 bases; unmatched bases: 9. Germline V lookup: CDR1 MNHEY, CDR2 SVGAGI.

Worth noting for this clone: Other DNA variants within this sample encode the same CDR3. V is TRBV25-1 and J is TRBJ2-3; D remains unclear. The CDR3 is 13 residues long. Germline CDR1 is MGHDK and CDR2 is SYGVNS. V lost 3 bases and J lost 1, with 5 bases in between. The DNA for the CDR3 is TGTGCCAGCAGTGAGGTAGGCACAGATACGCAGTATTTT. It encodes CASSEVGTDTQYF.

Of note for this clone: This same CDR3 is encoded by further DNA sequences in the sample. The chain's CDR3 is CASSLLGGSYGYTF. The CDR3 DNA follows: TGTGCCAGCAGTTTATTGGGGGGCAGCTATGGCTACACCTTC. The chain links TRBV27 to TRBJ1-2; weak D call: TRBD1 (6 bases). The germline gives CDR1 MNHEY, CDR2 SMNVEV (reference sequence). The germline V and J ends were trimmed by 1 base and 4 bases, with 10 bases remaining between them. The CDR3 is 14 amino acids.

This chain uses TRBV9 with TRBJ2-5, with 12 bases aligning to TRBD1. V shed 3 bases and J 5 bases; nucleotides not matched to a gene: 14. Germline CDR1 reads SGDLS; CDR2 reads YYNGEE. CDR3 length equals 18 residues. As DNA, the CDR3 is TGTGCCAGCAGCGAGTCACCGGGACAGGGGGCTGGTATGGAGACCCAGTACTTC. Translated, it gives CASSESPGQGAGMETQYF.

In this sample, this clone turned up once. The V and J genes are TRBV6-1 and TRBJ2-7; a possible D gene is TRBD1 (6 bases). The V end lost 3 bases, the J end lost 2 bases, and 14 bases lay between the germline ends. Germline CDR1 reads MNHNS; CDR2 reads SASEGT. CDR3 size: 15 residues. CDR3 coding DNA: TGTGCCAGCAGTGATCCGACAGGCTATCCCTACGAGCAGTACTTC. It translates to CASSDPTGYPYEQYF.

The rearrangement uses TRBV6-5 and TRBJ2-5; D not resolved. Trimming pared 10 bases from V and 5 bases from J, leaving 17 bases between. Germline V gene lookup returns CDR1 MNHEY and CDR2 SVGAGI. The CDR3 loop spans 13 amino acids. The CDR3 DNA follows: TGTGCCACGTATAACATCTCTGGGGAGACCCAGTACTTC. This gives the protein CATYNISGETQYF.

The J gene is TRBJ1-2, the V gene TRBV4-3; D is possibly TRBD1 (6 bases). This CDR3 is built from 15 residues. CDR1 and CDR2 from the germline V gene are LGHNA and YSLEER. Deletions cut 0 bases from V and 7 bases from J, with 15 bases between. In DNA, the CDR3 is TGCGCCAGCAGCCAAGAGGCGTGGACAGCTGGTGGCTACACCTTC. As protein: CASSQEAWTAGGYTF.

The rearrangement uses TRBV5-1 and TRBJ2-7; the D gene could be TRBD1 or TRBD2 (5 bases each). The V end lost 0 bases, the J end lost 3 bases, and 19 bases lay between the germline ends. The CDR3 extends over 17 amino acids. The germline V gene encodes CDR1 SGHRS and CDR2 YFSETQ. The CDR3 DNA reads TGCGCCAGCAGCTTGGCCCCGCCGAGGGGCTGGGGCTACGAGCAGTACTTC. Its protein product is CASSLAPPRGWGYEQYF.

The table lists this clone with a count of one. The chain joins TRBV11-2 to TRBJ2-2; D is unresolved. The CDR3 runs 15 residues. Germline V gives CDR1 SGHAT, CDR2 FQNNGV. The V and J ends lost 5 bases and 1 base respectively, with 11 bases between them. The CDR3 region is CASSPRVGNTGELFF. CDR3 in DNA: TGTGCCAGCAGCCCAAGGGTTGGGAACACCGGGGAGCTGTTTTTT.

This chain links TRBV9 with TRBJ2-1, with D perhaps matching TRBD1 (5 bases). Trimming took 2 bases from V and 8 from J, leaving 14 bases between them. Germline CDR1 is SGDLS and CDR2 is YYNGEE. This CDR3 has 14 amino acids. The CDR3 coding sequence is TGTGCCAGCAGCGTCGGAGTTTTAGGGGATGAGCAGTTCTTC. This gives the protein CASSVGVLGDEQFF.

The rearrangement uses TRBV12-5 and TRBJ1-2, with no clear D. CDR3 length: 14 residues. Per the germline V gene, CDR1 is LGHNT and CDR2 is FRNRAP. The V end was cut by 5 bases, the J end by 5 bases, with 15 bases between. CDR3 sequence reads: CASGADTNFYGYTF. Here the CDR3 DNA reads TGTGCTAGTGGTGCCGACACCAACTTTTATGGCTACACCTTC.

The CDR3 DNA is TGTGCCAGCACCACAACGGGGATTAACTATGGCTACACCTTC. Amino acids: CASTTTGINYGYTF. V is TRBV6-5 and J is TRBJ1-2; D not resolved. The CDR3 consists of 14 residues. Looked up from germline, CDR1 is MNHEY and CDR2 is SVGAGI. The V end lost 7 bases, the J end lost 1 base, and 13 bases lay between the germline ends.

The chain joins TRBV27 to TRBJ2-2, with 7 bases lining up with TRBD2. The CDR3 sequence is 15 residues long. V shed 5 bases and J 7 bases; nucleotides not matched to a gene: 10. Germline V lookup: CDR1 MNHEY, CDR2 SMNVEV (reference sequence). The CDR3 DNA reads as TGTGCCAGCAGTCCCCGGACTAGGAGGTTCGGGGAGCTGTTTTTT. This gives the protein CASSPRTRRFGELFF.

In this sample, this clone turned up once. The chain combines TRBV6-5 with TRBJ2-1, with 7 bases aligning to TRBD2. J was trimmed by 8 bases and V by 2 bases; bases with no gene match: 3. This CDR3 comprises 13 residues. The V gene's germline CDR1 is MNHEY and CDR2 SVGAGI. The CDR3 DNA reads TGTGCCAGCAGTTACGCGGGGAGGGATGAGCAGTTCTTC. It translates to CASSYAGRDEQFF.

The J gene is TRBJ2-1, the V gene TRBV28; TRBD1 aligns across 11 bases. The CDR3 length is 16 residues. Germline V gene lookup returns CDR1 MDHEN and CDR2 SYDVKM. Trimming removed 6 bases from V and 8 bases from J; junction bases left unmatched: 12. The CDR3 DNA is TGTGCCAGCAGGTCTCTCGGGACAGGGGGTTACTATGAGCAGTTCTTC. This gives the protein CASRSLGTGGYYEQFF.

The V gene is TRBV29-1, the J gene TRBJ2-5, with D tentatively TRBD2 (5 bases). The CDR3 sequence is 14 residues long. V was pared by 1 base and J by 2 bases, with 11 bases between. Germline assignment: CDR1 SQVTM and CDR2 ANQGSEA. The CDR3 here is CSVEVVRDQETQYF. The DNA for the CDR3 is TGCAGCGTTGAAGTCGTACGGGATCAAGAGACCCAGTACTTC.

A single count supports this clone. The chain couples TRBV6-4 to TRBJ2-1; D could derive from TRBD1 or TRBD2 (5 bases each). Trimming cost V 0 bases and J 3 bases, with 12 bases left between them. CDR1 and CDR2 from the germline V gene are MRHNA and SNTAGT. CDR3 length: 16 amino acids. The CDR3 DNA is TGTGCCAGCAGTGACTCTCCGGGACGGATCTACAATGAGCAGTTCTTC. Translating gives CASSDSPGRIYNEQFF.

This rearrangement joins TRBV27 to TRBJ2-3, with D possibly called TRBD1 or TRBD2 (5 bases each). This CDR3 has 14 residues. V lost 5 bases, J lost 10 bases, and 19 bases lay in between. Looked up from germline, CDR1 is MNHEY and CDR2 is SMNVEV (reference sequence). DNA of the CDR3: TGTGCCAGCAGTGATCAAGAATGGGGGACCGCGCAGTATTTT. It yields the protein CASSDQEWGTAQYF.

This chain connects TRBV28 to TRBJ1-1; D is ambiguous. V was pared by 3 bases and J by 4 bases, with 15 bases between. This CDR3 has 15 residues. Germline V lookup: CDR1 MDHEN, CDR2 SYDVKM. Written as DNA, the CDR3 is TGTGCCAGCAGTTTCAACGGGCTGGCGATCACTGAAGCTTTCTTT. Translating gives CASSFNGLAITEAFF.

The chain uses TRBV7-8 and TRBJ2-7; D gene ambiguous. This CDR3 region has 15 residues. Germline V lookup: CDR1 SGHVS, CDR2 FQNEAQ. V dropped 2 bases and J dropped 2 bases, with 13 bases sitting between them. The CDR3: CASSLRASIPYEQYF. The CDR3 region has the DNA TGTGCCAGCAGCTTAAGGGCAAGTATACCCTACGAGCAGTACTTC.